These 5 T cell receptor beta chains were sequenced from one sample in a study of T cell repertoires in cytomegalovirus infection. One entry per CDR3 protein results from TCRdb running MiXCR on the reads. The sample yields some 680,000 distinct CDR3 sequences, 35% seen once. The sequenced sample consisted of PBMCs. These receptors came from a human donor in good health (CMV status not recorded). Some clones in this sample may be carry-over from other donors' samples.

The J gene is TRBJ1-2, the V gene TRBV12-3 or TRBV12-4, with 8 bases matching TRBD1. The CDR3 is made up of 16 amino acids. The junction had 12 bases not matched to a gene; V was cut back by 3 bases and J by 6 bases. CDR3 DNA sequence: TGTGCCAGCAGTTTTACCCCGGGACAGGCAGTCAATGGCTACACCTTC. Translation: CASSFTPGQAVNGYTF.

CDR3 coding DNA: TGCGCCAGCAGCTTGATCGGGAAGGACACTGAAGCTTTCTTT. This gives the protein CASSLIGKDTEAFF. The rearrangement joins TRBV5-1 to TRBJ1-1; D not resolved. The CDR3 loop spans 14 amino acids. Germline V gives CDR1 SGHRS, CDR2 YFSETQ. Trimming took 1 base from V and 3 from J, leaving 10 bases between them.

As DNA, the CDR3 is TGTGCCAGCAGCGTAGATTCGGGGACCTATGGCTACACCTTC. Residues: CASSVDSGTYGYTF. V and J are TRBV9 and TRBJ1-2; perhaps TRBD1 as D (5 bases). V shed 0 bases and J shed 4 bases, with 10 bases lying between them. Germline lookup yields CDR1 SGDLS and CDR2 YYNGEE. The CDR3 runs to 14 residues.

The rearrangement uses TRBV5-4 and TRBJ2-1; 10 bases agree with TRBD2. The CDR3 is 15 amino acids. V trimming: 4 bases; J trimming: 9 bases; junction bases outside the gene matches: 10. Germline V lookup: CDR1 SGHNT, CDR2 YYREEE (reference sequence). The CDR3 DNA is TGTGCCAGCAGCCCAAGCGGGGGGGGCGTCAGTGAGCAGTTCTTC. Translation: CASSPSGGGVSEQFF.

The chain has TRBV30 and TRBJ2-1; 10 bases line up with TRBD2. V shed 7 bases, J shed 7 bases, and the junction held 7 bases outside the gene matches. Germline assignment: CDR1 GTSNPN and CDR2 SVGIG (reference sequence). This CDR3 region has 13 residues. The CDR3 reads CALLSGGLNEQFF. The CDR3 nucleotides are TGTGCCTTACTTAGCGGGGGGTTAAATGAGCAGTTCTTC.